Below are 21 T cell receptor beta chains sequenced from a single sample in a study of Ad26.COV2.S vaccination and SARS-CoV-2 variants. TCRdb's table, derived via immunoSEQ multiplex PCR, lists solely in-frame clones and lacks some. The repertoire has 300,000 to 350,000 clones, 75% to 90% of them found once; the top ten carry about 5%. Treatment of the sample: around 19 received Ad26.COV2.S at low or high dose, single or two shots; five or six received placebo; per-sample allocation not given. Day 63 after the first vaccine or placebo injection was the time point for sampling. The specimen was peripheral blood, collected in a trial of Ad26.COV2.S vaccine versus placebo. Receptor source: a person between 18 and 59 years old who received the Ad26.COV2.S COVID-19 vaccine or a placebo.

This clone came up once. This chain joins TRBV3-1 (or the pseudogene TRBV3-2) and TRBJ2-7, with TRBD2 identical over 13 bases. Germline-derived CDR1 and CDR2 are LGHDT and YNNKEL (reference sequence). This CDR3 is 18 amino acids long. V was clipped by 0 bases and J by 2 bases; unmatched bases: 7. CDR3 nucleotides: TGTGCCAGCAGCCAAGATCCGGGGGGACTAGCGGGAACCTACGAGCAGTACTTC. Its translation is CASSQDPGGLAGTYEQYF.

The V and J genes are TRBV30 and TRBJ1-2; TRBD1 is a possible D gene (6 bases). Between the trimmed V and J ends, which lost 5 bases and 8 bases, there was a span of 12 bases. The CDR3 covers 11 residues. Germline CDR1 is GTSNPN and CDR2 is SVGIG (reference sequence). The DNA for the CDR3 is TGTGCCTGGGGCCAGGGGTCCGGCTACACCTTC. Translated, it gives CAWGQGSGYTF.

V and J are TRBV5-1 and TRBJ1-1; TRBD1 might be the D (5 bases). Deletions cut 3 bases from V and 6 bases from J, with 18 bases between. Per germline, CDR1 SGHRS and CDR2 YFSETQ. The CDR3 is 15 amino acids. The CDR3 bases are TGCGCCAGCAGCTCCGACGGGGGGTCGTGGGCTGAAGCTTTCTTT. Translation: CASSSDGGSWAEAFF.

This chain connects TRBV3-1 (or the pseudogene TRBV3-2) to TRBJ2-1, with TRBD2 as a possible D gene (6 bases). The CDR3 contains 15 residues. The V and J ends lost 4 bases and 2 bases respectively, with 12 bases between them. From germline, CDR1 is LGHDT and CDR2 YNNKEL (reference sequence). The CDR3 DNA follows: TGTGCCAGCAGCCGAGCGGGTAACACCTACAATGAGCAGTTCTTC. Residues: CASSRAGNTYNEQFF.

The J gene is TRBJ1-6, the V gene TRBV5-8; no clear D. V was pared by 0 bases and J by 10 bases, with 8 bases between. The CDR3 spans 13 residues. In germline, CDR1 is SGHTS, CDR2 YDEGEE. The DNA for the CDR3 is TGTGCCAGCAGCTTGGTGGGAAGGTCACCCCTCCACTTT. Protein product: CASSLVGRSPLHF.

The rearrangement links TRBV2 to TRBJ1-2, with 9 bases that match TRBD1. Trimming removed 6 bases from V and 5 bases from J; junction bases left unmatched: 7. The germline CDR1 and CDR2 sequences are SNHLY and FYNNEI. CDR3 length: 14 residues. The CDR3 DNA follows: TGTGCCAGCAGCCTAACAGGGGGCATATATGGCTACACCTTC. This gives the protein CASSLTGGIYGYTF.

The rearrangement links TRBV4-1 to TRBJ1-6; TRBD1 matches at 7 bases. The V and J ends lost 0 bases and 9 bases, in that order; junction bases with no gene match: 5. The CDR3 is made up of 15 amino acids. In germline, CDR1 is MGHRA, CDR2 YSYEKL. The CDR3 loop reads CASSQDPTGVSPLHF. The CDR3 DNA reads TGCGCCAGCAGCCAAGATCCCACAGGGGTTTCACCCCTCCACTTT.

The CDR3 nucleotides are TGTGCCAGCAGCCCACTAGCGGGGGGCGGAACCTCCTACAATGAGCAGTTCTTC. Translation gives CASSPLAGGGTSYNEQFF. The chain uses TRBV9 and TRBJ2-1; 12 positions agree with TRBD2. Germline values: CDR1 SGDLS, CDR2 YYNGEE. There are 18 residues in the CDR3. V shed 4 bases, J shed 0 bases, and the junction held 8 bases outside the gene matches.

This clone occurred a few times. In DNA form, the CDR3 reads TGTGCCAGCAGCCCGGGAGGGACAGGGCAAAACTATGGCTACACCTTC. Translated: CASSPGGTGQNYGYTF. The chain is built from TRBV11-2 and TRBJ1-2; TRBD1 matches at 9 bases. From germline, CDR1 is SGHAT and CDR2 FQNNGV. J was trimmed by 2 bases and V by 5 bases; bases with no gene match: 9. There are 16 residues in the CDR3.

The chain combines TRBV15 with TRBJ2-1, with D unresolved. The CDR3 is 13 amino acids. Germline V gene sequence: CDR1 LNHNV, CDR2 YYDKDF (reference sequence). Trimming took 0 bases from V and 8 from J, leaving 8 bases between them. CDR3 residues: CATSREGYDEQFF. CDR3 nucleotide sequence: TGTGCCACCAGCAGAGAAGGGTACGATGAGCAGTTCTTC.

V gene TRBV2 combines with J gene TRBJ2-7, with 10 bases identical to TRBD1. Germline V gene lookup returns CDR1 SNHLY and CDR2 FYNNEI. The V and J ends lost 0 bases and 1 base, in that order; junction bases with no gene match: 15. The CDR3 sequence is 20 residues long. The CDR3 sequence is CASSEAFTGQGFRSSYEQYF. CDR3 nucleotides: TGTGCCAGCAGTGAAGCGTTTACGGGACAGGGGTTTAGGTCGTCCTACGAGCAGTACTTC. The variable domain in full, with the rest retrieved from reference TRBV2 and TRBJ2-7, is EPEVTQTPSHQVTQMGQEVILRCVPISNHLYFYWYRQILGQKVEFLVSFYNNEISEKSEIFDDQFSVERPDGSNFTLKIRSTKLEDSAMYFCASSEAFTGQGFRSSYEQYFGPGTRLTVT.

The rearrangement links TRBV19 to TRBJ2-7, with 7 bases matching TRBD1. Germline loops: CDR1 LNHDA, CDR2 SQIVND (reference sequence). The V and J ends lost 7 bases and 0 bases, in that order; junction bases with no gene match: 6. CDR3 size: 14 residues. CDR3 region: CASTDRDSSYEQYF. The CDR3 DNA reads TGTGCCAGTACTGACAGGGACAGCTCCTACGAGCAGTACTTC.

The CDR3 DNA is TGCGCCAGCAGCTTGGAGGGACAGGGGGCGCGGAGCACTGAAGCTTTCTTT. As protein: CASSLEGQGARSTEAFF. This chain joins TRBV5-1 and TRBJ1-1, with 12 bases fitting TRBD1. V gave up 0 bases and J gave up 4 bases; unmatched junction bases: 7. This CDR3 is 17 amino acids long. Germline assignment: CDR1 SGHRS and CDR2 YFSETQ. The variable domain in full, with the rest retrieved from reference TRBV5-1 and TRBJ1-1, is KAGVTQTPRYLIKTRGQQVTLSCSPISGHRSVSWYQQTPGQGLQFLFEYFSETQRNKGNFPGRFSGRQFSNSRSEMNVSTLELGDSALYLCASSLEGQGARSTEAFFGQGTRLTVV.

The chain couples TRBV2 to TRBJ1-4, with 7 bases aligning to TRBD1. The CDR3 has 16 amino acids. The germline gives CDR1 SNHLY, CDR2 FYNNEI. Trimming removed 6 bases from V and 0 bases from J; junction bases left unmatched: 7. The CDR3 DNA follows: TGTGCCAGCAGCGCGGACAGGATCGCAACTAATGAAAAACTGTTTTTT. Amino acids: CASSADRIATNEKLFF.

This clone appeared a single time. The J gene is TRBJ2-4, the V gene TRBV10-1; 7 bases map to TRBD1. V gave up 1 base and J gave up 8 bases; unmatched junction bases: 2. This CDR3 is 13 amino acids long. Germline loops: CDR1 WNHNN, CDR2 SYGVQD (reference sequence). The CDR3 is CASSEYRGDIQYF. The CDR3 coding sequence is TGCGCCAGCAGTGAGTACAGGGGTGACATTCAGTACTTC.

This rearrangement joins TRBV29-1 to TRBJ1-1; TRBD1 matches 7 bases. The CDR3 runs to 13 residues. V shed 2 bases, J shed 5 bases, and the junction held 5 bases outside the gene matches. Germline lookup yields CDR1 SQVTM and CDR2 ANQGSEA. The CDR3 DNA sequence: TGCAGCGTTGAAAGGACAGGCGGAACTGAAGCTTTCTTT. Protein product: CSVERTGGTEAFF. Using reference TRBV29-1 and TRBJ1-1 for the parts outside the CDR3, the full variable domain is SAVISQKPSRDICQRGTSLTIQCQVDSQVTMMFWYRQQPGQSLTLIATANQGSEATYESGFVIDKFPISRPNLTFSTLTVSNMSPEDSSIYLCSVERTGGTEAFFGQGTRLTVV.

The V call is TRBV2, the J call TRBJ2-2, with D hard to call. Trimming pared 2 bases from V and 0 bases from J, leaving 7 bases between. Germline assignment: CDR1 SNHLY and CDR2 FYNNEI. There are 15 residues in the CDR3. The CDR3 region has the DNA TGTGCCAGCAGTGAACTGACGCCGAACACCGGGGAGCTGTTTTTT. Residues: CASSELTPNTGELFF.

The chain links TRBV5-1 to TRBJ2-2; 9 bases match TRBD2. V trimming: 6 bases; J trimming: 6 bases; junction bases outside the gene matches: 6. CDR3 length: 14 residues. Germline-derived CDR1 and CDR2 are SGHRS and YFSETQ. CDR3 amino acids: CASTLSGSSGELFF. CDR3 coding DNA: TGCGCCAGCACCCTTAGCGGGAGCTCCGGGGAGCTGTTTTTT.

CDR3 coding DNA: TGTGCCATCAGTGAGACTAATCAGCCCCAGCATTTT. It yields the protein CAISETNQPQHF. This rearrangement joins TRBV10-3 to TRBJ1-5; D is undetermined. Germline CDR1 reads ENHRY; CDR2 reads SYGVKD. Trimming removed 2 bases at V and 4 bases at J, with 3 bases between. The CDR3 runs 12 residues.

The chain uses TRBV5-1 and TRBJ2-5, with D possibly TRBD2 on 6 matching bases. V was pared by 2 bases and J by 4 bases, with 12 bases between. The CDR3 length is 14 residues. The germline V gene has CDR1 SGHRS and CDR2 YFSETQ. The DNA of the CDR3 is TGCGCCAGCAGCTTCGGGGGTGTAACAGAGACCCAGTACTTC. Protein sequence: CASSFGGVTETQYF.

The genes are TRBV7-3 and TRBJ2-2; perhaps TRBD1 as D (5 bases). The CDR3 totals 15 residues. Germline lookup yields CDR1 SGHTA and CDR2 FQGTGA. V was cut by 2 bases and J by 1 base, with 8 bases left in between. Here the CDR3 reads CASSLAGQNTGELFF. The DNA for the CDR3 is TGTGCCAGCAGCTTAGCAGGGCAGAACACCGGGGAGCTGTTTTTT.